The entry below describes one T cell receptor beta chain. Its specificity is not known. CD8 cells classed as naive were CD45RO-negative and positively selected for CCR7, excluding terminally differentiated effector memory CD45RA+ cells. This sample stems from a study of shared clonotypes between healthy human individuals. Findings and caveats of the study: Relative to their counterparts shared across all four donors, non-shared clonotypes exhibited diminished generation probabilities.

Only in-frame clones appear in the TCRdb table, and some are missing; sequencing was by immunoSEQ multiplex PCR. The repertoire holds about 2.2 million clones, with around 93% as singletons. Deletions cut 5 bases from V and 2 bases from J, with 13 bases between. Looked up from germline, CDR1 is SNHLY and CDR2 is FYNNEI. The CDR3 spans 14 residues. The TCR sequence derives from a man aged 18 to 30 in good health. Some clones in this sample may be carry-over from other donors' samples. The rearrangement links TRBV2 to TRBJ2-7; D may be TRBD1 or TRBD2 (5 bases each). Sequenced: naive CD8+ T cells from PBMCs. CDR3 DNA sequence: TGTGCCAGCAGTCCCGGGACGGATACCTACGAGCAGTACTTC. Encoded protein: CASSPGTDTYEQYF.